This paragraph reports one T cell receptor beta chain. This sample is drawn from a study of T and B cells in COVID-19 patients. Multiplex PCR with BIOMED2 TRB-A/B primer pools amplified TRB rearrangements. Each CDR3 protein gets one entry after TCRdb re-called the multiplex PCR reads with MiXCR. The table lists some 15,000 distinct CDR3 sequences, around 30% of them singletons. Germline V gene lookup returns CDR1 KGHSH and CDR2 LQKENI. The CDR3 sequence is 16 residues long. Trimming pared 1 base from V and 1 base from J, leaving 11 bases between. Each TRB amplification used roughly 250-550 ng of genomic DNA from blood.

This clonotype was obtained from a human donor who had recovered from COVID-19. This chain links TRBV18 with TRBJ1-5; no reliable D call. The sequencing sample was made of blood. The CDR3 spells CASSPQRVGSNQPQHF. DNA for the CDR3: TGTGCCAGCTCACCACAGAGGGTCGGCAGCAATCAGCCCCAGCATTTT.